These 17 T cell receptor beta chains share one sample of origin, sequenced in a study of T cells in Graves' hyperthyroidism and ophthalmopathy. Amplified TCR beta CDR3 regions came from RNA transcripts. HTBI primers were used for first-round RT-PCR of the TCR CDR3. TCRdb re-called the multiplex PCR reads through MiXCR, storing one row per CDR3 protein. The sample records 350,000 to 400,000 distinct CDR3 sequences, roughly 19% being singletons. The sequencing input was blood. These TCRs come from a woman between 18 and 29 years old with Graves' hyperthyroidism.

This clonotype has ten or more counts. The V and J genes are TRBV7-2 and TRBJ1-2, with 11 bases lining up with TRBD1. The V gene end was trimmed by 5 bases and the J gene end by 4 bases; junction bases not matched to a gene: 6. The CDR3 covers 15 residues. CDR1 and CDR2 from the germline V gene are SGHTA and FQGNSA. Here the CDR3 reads CASSPGQGVTYGYTF. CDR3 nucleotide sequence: TGTGCCAGCAGCCCGGGACAGGGGGTAACCTATGGCTACACCTTC.

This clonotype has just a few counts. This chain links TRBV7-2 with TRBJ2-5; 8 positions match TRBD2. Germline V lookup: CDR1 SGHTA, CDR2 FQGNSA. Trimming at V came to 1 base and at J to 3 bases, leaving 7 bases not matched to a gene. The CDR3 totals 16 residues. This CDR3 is CASSLVLAGTKETQYF. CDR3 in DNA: TGTGCCAGCAGCTTAGTGTTAGCGGGGACGAAAGAGACCCAGTACTTC.

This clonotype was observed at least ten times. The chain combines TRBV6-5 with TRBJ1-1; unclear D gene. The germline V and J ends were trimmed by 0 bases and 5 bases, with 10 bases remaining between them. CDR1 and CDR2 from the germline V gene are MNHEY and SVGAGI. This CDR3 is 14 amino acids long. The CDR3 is CASSYSIVDTEAFF. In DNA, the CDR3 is TGTGCCAGCAGTTACTCAATTGTGGATACTGAAGCTTTCTTT.

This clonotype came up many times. The CDR3 coding sequence is TGTGCCAGCAGTTTGCCCCGGACTAGCTTAGCCAGGTCGGGCGAGCAGTACTTC. As protein: CASSLPRTSLARSGEQYF. This chain joins TRBV12-3 or TRBV12-4 and TRBJ2-7, with TRBD2 identical over 8 bases. Trimming cost V 3 bases and J 6 bases; bases outside gene matches: 19. There are 18 residues in the CDR3.

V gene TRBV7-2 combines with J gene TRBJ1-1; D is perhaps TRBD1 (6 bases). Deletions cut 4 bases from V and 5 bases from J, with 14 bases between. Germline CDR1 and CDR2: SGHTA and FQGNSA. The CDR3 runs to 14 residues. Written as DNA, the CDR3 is TGTGCCAGCAGCTCAAGCAGGGGCCGGACTGAAGCTTTCTTT. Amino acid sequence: CASSSSRGRTEAFF.

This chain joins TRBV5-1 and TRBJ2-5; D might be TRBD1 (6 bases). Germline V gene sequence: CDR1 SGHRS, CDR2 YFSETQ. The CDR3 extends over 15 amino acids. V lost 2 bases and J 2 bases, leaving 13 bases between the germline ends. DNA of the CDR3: TGCGCCAGCAGCTTTTGGGGGCAGGGGCAAGAGACCCAGTACTTC. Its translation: CASSFWGQGQETQYF.

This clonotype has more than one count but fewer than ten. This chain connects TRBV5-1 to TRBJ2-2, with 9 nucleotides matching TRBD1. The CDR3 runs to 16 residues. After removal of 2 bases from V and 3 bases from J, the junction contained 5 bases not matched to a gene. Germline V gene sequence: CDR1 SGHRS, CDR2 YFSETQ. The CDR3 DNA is TGCGCCAGCAGCTTATGGGACAGGGTTTACACCGGGGAGCTGTTTTTT. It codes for CASSLWDRVYTGELFF.

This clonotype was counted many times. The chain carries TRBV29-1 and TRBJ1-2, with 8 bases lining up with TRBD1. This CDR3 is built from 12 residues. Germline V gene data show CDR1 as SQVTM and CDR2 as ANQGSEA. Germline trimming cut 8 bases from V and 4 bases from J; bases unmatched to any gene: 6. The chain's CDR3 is CSIRDRIYGYTF. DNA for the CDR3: TGCAGCATCCGGGACAGGATCTATGGCTACACCTTC.

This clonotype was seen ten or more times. The CDR3 DNA follows: TGTGCCAGCAGAGAAGAGTTGAACACTGAAGCTTTCTTT. It translates to CASREELNTEAFF. V usage is TRBV12-3 or TRBV12-4 and J usage is TRBJ1-1; D gene unclear. V lost 6 bases and J lost 0, with 8 bases in between. The CDR3 is made up of 13 amino acids.

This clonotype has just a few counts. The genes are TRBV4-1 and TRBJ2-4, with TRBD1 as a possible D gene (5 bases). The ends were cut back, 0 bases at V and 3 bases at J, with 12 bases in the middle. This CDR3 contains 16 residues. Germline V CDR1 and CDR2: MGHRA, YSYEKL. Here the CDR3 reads CASSQEGAWGKNIQYF. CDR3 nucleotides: TGCGCCAGCAGCCAAGAAGGGGCCTGGGGCAAAAACATTCAGTACTTC.

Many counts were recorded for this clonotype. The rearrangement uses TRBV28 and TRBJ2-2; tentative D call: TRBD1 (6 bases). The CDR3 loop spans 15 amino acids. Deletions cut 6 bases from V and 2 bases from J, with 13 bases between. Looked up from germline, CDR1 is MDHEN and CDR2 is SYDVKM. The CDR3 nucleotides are TGTGCCAGCAGCATAACAGGGATCAACACCGGGGAGCTGTTTTTT. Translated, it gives CASSITGINTGELFF.

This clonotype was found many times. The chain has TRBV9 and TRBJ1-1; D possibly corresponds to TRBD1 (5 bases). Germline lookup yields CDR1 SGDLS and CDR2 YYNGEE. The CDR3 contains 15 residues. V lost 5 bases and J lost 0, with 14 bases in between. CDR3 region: CASSAGQTMNTEAFF. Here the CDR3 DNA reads TGTGCCAGCAGTGCAGGGCAAACCATGAACACTGAAGCTTTCTTT.

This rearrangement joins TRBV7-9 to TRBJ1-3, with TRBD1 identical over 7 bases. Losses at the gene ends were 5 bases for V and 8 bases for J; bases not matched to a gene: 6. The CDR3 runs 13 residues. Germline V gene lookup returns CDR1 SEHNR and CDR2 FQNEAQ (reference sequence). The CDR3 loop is CASSDRGGHTIYF. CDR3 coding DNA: TGTGCCAGCAGCGACCGAGGGGGCCACACCATATATTTT.

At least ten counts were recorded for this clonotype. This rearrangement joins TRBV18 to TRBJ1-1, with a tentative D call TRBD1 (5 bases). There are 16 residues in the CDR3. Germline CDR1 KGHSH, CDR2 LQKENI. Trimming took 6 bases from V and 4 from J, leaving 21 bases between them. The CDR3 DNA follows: TGTGCCAGCTCCCAAGGTGTAGGGGCAGAGGGCACTGAAGCTTTCTTT. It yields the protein CASSQGVGAEGTEAFF.

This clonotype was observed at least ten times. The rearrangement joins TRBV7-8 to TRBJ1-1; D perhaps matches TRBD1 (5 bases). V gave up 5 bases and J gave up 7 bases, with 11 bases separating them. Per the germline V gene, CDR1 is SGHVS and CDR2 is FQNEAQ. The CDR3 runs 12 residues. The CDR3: CASSDRGIEAFF. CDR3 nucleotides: TGTGCCAGCAGCGACAGAGGTATTGAAGCTTTCTTT.

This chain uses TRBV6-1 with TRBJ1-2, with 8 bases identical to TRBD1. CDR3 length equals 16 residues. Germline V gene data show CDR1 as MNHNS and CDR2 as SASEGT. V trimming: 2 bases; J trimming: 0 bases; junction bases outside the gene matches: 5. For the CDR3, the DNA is TGTGCCAGCAGTGAATTGTGGACAGGGACTAACTATGGCTACACCTTC. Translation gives CASSELWTGTNYGYTF.

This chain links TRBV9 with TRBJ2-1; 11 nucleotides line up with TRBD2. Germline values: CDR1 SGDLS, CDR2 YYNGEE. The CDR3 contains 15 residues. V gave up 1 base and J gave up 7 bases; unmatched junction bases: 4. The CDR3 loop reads CASSVSVAGGNEQFF. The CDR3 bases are TGTGCCAGCAGCGTAAGCGTAGCGGGGGGGAATGAGCAGTTCTTC.